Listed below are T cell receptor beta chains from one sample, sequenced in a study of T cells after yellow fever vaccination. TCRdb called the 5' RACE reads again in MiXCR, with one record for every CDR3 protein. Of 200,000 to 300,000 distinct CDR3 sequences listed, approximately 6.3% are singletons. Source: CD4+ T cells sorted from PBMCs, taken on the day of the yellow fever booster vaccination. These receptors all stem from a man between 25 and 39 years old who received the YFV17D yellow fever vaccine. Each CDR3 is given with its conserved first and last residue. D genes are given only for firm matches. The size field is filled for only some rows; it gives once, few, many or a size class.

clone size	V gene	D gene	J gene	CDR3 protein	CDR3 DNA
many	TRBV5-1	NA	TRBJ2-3	CASRTVQGTDTQYF	TGCGCCAGCAGAACAGTGCAGGGGACAGATACGCAGTATTTT
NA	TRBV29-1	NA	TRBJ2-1	CSGGRSTGYDEQFF	TGCAGCGGCGGAAGATCTACAGGGTACGATGAGCAGTTCTTC
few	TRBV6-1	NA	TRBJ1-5	CASSGGKVDNQPQHF	TGTGCCAGCAGTGGTGGAAAGGTTGACAATCAGCCCCAGCATTTT
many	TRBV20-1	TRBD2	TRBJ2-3	CSARDLAGPDTQYF	TGCAGTGCTAGAGATCTAGCGGGCCCAGATACGCAGTATTTT
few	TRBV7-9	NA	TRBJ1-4	CASSPHHEGGHEKLFF	TGTGCCAGCAGCCCACACCACGAGGGGGGGCATGAAAAACTGTTTTTT
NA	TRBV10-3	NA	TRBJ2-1	CAISGTFSTGQFF	TGTGCCATCAGTGGGACATTCTCAACGGGGCAGTTCTTC
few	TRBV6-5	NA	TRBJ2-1	CASRRDSNEQFF	TGTGCCAGCAGAAGGGATTCAAATGAGCAGTTCTTC
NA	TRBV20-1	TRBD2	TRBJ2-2	CSAAGGGATGELFF	TGCAGTGCGGCGGGAGGAGGGGCCACCGGGGAGCTGTTTTTT
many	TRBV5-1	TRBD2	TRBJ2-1	CASSSTSGSYNEQFF	TGCGCCAGCAGTTCAACTAGCGGGAGCTACAATGAGCAGTTCTTC
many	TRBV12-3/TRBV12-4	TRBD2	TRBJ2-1	CASKDIAGVQFF	TGTGCCAGCAAGGATATAGCGGGAGTTCAGTTCTTC
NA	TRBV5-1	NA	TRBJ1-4	CASSRGFATNEKLFF	TGCGCCAGCAGCAGGGGGTTTGCAACTAATGAAAAACTGTTTTTT
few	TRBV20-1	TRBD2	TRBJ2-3	CSAPPLARGADTQYF	TGCAGTGCACCGCCGCTAGCTCGGGGGGCAGATACGCAGTATTTT
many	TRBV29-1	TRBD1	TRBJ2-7	CSVEGQGAYEQYF	TGCAGCGTTGAAGGACAGGGGGCCTACGAGCAGTACTTC
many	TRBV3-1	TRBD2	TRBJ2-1	CASSQEWEGYNEQFF	TGTGCCAGCAGCCAAGAGTGGGAGGGGTACAATGAGCAGTTCTTC
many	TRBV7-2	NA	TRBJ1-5	CASSFGVPNQPQHF	TGTGCCAGCAGCTTTGGAGTTCCCAATCAGCCCCAGCATTTT
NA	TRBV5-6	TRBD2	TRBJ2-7	CASSFVAGGPSYEQYF	TGTGCCAGCAGCTTTGTGGCGGGAGGACCCTCCTACGAGCAGTACTTC
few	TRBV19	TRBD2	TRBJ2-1	CASSMGGTTHNEQFF	TGTGCCAGTAGTATGGGGGGGACTACCCACAATGAGCAGTTCTTC
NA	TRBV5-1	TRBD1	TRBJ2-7	CASSPWTGAYEQYF	TGCGCCAGCAGCCCCTGGACAGGGGCGTACGAGCAGTACTTC
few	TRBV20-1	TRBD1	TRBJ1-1	CSAIDHRQGPEAFF	TGCAGTGCAATAGACCATCGACAGGGCCCAGAAGCTTTCTTT
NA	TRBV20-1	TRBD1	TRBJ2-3	CSARGQGVDTQYF	TGCAGTGCTAGAGGACAGGGGGTTGATACGCAGTATTTT
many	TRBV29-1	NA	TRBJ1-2	CSVEPPGAYGYTF	TGCAGCGTTGAACCGCCGGGGGCCTATGGCTACACCTTC
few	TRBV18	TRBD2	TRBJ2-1	CASSDGLADSSYNEQFF	TGTGCCAGCTCGGACGGACTAGCGGACAGCTCCTACAATGAGCAGTTCTTC
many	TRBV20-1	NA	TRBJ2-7	CSARRGGYEQYF	TGCAGTGCCCGAAGGGGAGGCTACGAGCAGTACTTC
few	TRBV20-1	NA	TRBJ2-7	CSARAGAASSYEQYF	TGCAGTGCTAGGGCCGGGGCCGCATCCTCCTACGAGCAGTACTTC
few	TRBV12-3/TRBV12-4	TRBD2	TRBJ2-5	CASSLERDATQYF	TGTGCCAGCAGTTTAGAGCGGGACGCTACCCAGTACTTC
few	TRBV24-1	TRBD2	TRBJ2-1	CATSDPTSSGRNNEQFF	TGTGCCACCAGTGATCCTACTTCTAGCGGGAGAAACAATGAGCAGTTCTTC
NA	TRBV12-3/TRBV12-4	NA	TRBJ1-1	CASSSSASEAFF	TGTGCCAGCAGCTCCAGCGCCAGTGAAGCTTTCTTT
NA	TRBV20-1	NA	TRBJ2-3	CSERPIGTDTQYF	TGCAGTGAACGGCCCATAGGCACAGATACGCAGTATTTT
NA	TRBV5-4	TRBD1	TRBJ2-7	CASSPGPSGTGISYEQYF	TGTGCCAGCAGTCCGGGACCTTCCGGGACAGGGATCTCCTACGAGCAGTACTTC
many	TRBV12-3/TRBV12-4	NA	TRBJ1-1	CASSFIWNTEAFF	TGTGCCAGCAGTTTTATATGGAACACTGAAGCTTTCTTT
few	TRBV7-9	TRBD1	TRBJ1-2	CASSLRTGYGYTF	TGTGCCAGCAGCTTAAGGACAGGGTACGGCTACACCTTC
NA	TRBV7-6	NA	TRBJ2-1	CASSLAQTDEEQFF	TGTGCCAGCAGCTTAGCGCAGACAGACGAAGAACAGTTCTTC
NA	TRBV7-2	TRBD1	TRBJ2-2	CASSPIPGTGNTGELFF	TGTGCCAGCAGCCCTATCCCTGGGACAGGGAACACCGGGGAGCTGTTTTTT
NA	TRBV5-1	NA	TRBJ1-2	CASSLAPGLDYGYTF	TGCGCCAGCAGCTTGGCACCGGGACTTGACTATGGCTACACCTTC
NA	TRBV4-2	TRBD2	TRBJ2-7	CASSQTTSEAYEQYF	TGTGCCAGCAGCCAAACGACTAGCGAGGCCTACGAGCAGTACTTC
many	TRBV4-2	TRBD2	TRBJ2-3	CASSQTGTSAGDTQYF	TGTGCCAGCAGCCAAACCGGCACTAGCGCGGGGGATACGCAGTATTTT
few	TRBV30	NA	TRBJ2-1	CAWEIATNEQFF	TGTGCCTGGGAAATAGCTACGAATGAGCAGTTCTTC
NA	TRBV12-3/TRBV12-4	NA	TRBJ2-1	CASLQGLNEQFF	TGTGCCAGCTTACAGGGTTTAAATGAGCAGTTCTTC
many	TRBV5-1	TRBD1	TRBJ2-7	CASSLRTGASSYEQYF	TGCGCCAGCAGCTTGAGGACAGGGGCCAGCTCCTACGAGCAGTACTTC
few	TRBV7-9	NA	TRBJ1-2	CASSGRESYGYTF	TGTGCCAGCAGCGGACGGGAGTCCTATGGCTACACCTTC
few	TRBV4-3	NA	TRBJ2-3	CASSQDSRTDTQYF	TGCGCCAGCAGCCAAGATAGCCGGACAGATACGCAGTATTTT
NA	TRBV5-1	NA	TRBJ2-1	CASSLGTYRTNEQFF	TGCGCCAGCAGCCTCGGGACTTATAGAACAAATGAGCAGTTCTTC
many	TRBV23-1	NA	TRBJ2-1	CASSRLHPKQFF	TGCGCCAGCAGTAGATTGCACCCCAAGCAGTTCTTC
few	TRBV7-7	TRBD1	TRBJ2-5	CASSQGAAGGLSAQYF	TGTGCCAGCAGCCAAGGGGCGGCAGGGGGCTTGTCGGCCCAGTACTTC
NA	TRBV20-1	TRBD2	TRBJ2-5	CSARIAGDGETQYF	TGCAGTGCTAGAATAGCGGGAGATGGAGAGACCCAGTACTTC
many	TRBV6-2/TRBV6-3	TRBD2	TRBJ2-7	CASKLAGLIEQYF	TGTGCCAGCAAGCTAGCGGGTTTGATCGAGCAGTACTTC
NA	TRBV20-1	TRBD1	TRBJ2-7	CSARILDRAYEQYF	TGCAGTGCTAGAATCTTGGACAGGGCCTACGAGCAGTACTTC